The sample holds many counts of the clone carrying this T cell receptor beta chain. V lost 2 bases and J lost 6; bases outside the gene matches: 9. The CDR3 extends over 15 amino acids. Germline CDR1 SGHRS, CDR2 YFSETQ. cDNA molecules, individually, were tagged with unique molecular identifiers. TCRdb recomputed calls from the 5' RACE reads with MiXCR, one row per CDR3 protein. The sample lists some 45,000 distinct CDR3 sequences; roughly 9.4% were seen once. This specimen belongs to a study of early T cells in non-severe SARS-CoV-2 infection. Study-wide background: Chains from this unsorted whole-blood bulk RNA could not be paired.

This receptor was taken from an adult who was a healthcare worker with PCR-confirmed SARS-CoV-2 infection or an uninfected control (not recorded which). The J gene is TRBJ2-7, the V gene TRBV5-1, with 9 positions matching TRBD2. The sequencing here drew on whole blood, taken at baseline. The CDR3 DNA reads TGCGCCAGCAGCTTTGCCCTAGCGGGATATGCCGAGCAGTACTTC. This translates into CASSFALAGYAEQYF.